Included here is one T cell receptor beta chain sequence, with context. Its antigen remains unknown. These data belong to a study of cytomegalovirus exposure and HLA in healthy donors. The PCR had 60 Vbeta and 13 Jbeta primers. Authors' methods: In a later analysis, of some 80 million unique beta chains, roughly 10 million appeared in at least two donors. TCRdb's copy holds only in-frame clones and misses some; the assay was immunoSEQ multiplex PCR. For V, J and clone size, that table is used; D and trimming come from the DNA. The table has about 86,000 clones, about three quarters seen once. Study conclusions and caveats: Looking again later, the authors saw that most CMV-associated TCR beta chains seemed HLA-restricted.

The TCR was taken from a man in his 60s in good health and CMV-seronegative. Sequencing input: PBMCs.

This CDR3 reads CASSVALQGAEQYF. The CDR3 DNA reads as TGTGCCAGCAGCGTAGCTTTACAGGGTGCCGAGCAGTACTTC. The rearrangement joins TRBV9 to TRBJ2-7; possible D gene TRBD1, 6 bases. The V end was cut by 0 bases, the J end by 6 bases, with 13 bases between. Germline CDR1 is SGDLS and CDR2 is YYNGEE. The CDR3 extends over 14 amino acids.